A single sample gave rise to the 8 T cell receptor beta chains below, sequenced in a study of blood T cell repertoires in COVID-19. The assay was immunoSEQ multiplex PCR, and TCRdb's table has in-frame clones only and misses some. The data show 140,000 to 150,000 clones, about 87% seen once. Sequences were obtained from peripheral blood. Receptor source: a woman between 45 and 65 years old with active or convalescent COVID-19.

The chain couples TRBV16 to TRBJ2-3; TRBD2 agrees at 10 bases. Trimming at V came to 7 bases and at J to 0 bases, leaving 7 bases not matched to a gene. CDR3 length: 16 amino acids. Germline-derived CDR1 and CDR2 are KGHSY and FQNENV. The CDR3 spells CASTRAGGPSTDTQYF. The DNA for the CDR3 is TGTGCCAGCACGAGAGCGGGAGGGCCCAGCACAGATACGCAGTATTTT.

V usage is TRBV6-2 or TRBV6-3 and J usage is TRBJ2-2; 14 bases match TRBD2. CDR3 length: 16 residues. Germline V gene sequence: CDR1 MNHEY, CDR2 SVGEGT. The junction had 6 bases not matched to a gene; V was cut back by 5 bases and J by 7 bases. CDR3 protein: CASSRGLAGENGELFF. CDR3 coding DNA: TGTGCCAGCAGTAGGGGACTAGCGGGAGAAAACGGGGAGCTGTTTTTT.

The rearrangement links TRBV30 to TRBJ1-1; D may be TRBD1 (5 bases). Trimming pared 4 bases from V and 6 bases from J, leaving 15 bases between. The germline gives CDR1 GTSNPN, CDR2 SVGIG (reference sequence). The CDR3 consists of 13 residues. This chain's CDR3 is CAWTLAGPSEAFF. The CDR3 nucleotides are TGTGCCTGGACTCTCGCAGGGCCCTCTGAAGCTTTCTTT.

Only one count was recorded for this clone. This chain connects TRBV5-4 to TRBJ1-1; 8 positions match TRBD1. V lost 0 bases, J lost 7 bases, and 2 bases stayed unmatched. CDR1 is SGHNT and CDR2 is YYREEE in the germline V gene (reference sequence). The CDR3 extends over 13 amino acids. This chain's CDR3 is CASSLADRVEAFF. CDR3 bases: TGTGCCAGCAGCTTGGCGGACAGGGTTGAAGCTTTCTTT.

V and J are TRBV5-8 and TRBJ1-4; 10 bases fit TRBD1. V shed 4 bases, J shed 5 bases, and the junction held 2 bases outside the gene matches. Per germline, CDR1 SGHTS and CDR2 YDEGEE. There are 14 residues in the CDR3. CDR3 in amino acids: CASSRTGGNEKLFF. For the CDR3, the DNA is TGTGCCAGCAGCAGGACAGGGGGAAATGAAAAACTGTTTTTT.

The chain uses TRBV28 and TRBJ1-3, with D unclear. Germline V gene data show CDR1 as MDHEN and CDR2 as SYDVKM. The CDR3 runs to 14 residues. The V end lost 3 bases, the J end lost 9 bases, and 15 bases lay between the germline ends. CDR3 sequence reads: CASSFPAGGRTIYF. The CDR3 DNA sequence: TGTGCCAGCAGTTTTCCTGCGGGTGGTCGCACCATATATTTT.

The J gene is TRBJ1-1, the V gene TRBV7-8; 7 nucleotides line up with TRBD1. CDR3 length equals 13 residues. With V trimmed by 2 bases and J by 7 bases, 4 bases remained unmatched. CDR1 is SGHVS, CDR2 FQNEAQ, per germline. The CDR3 reads CASSLTGVGEAFF. Here the CDR3 DNA reads TGTGCCAGCAGCTTAACAGGGGTTGGTGAAGCTTTCTTT.

The chain recombines TRBV5-1 with TRBJ2-1, with D possibly TRBD2 on 6 matching bases. This CDR3 comprises 17 residues. V shed 4 bases and J shed 5 bases, with 22 bases lying between them. Per the germline V gene, CDR1 is SGHRS and CDR2 is YFSETQ. CDR3 nucleotide sequence: TGCGCCAGCAGCATTGGACAAACTAGCCGGGCTGACAATGAGCAGTTCTTC. Its translation: CASSIGQTSRADNEQFF.